This entry lists 13 T cell receptor beta chains sequenced from one sample in a study of CD8+CD57+ T cells in acquired aplastic anemia. The study profiled TCR beta VDJ and CDR3 using genomic DNA as template. TCRdb itself ran the reads through MiXCR, one entry per CDR3 protein. The sample lists roughly 150,000 distinct CDR3 sequences, roughly 40% seen once, with approximately 1% in the top ten. The sequenced sample was sorted CD4+, CD8+, or CD8+CD57+ T cells (not recorded which) from PBMCs. The origin of the receptors is a human donor in good health.

This clonotype turned up a few times. The chain has TRBV20-1 and TRBJ1-6, with TRBD1 matching 10 bases. The germline V gene has CDR1 DFQATT and CDR2 SNEGSKA (reference sequence). CDR3 length equals 15 residues. Losses at the gene ends were 5 bases for V and 8 bases for J; bases not matched to a gene: 9. The CDR3 DNA sequence: TGCAGTGCTCATCCGGGACAGGGGAAAGATTCACCCCTCCACTTT. Translating gives CSAHPGQGKDSPLHF.

This clonotype has ten or more counts. V is TRBV20-1 and J is TRBJ2-3, with 7 bases that match TRBD2. V lost 5 bases and J lost 0; bases outside the gene matches: 14. This CDR3 comprises 17 residues. Germline CDR1 and CDR2: DFQATT and SNEGSKA (reference sequence). The CDR3 loop reads CSAAGWSGDPSTDTQYF. The CDR3 region has the DNA TGCAGTGCTGCCGGTTGGAGCGGGGACCCGAGCACAGATACGCAGTATTTT.

This clonotype appeared a few times. This chain joins TRBV28 and TRBJ2-3; D gene uncertain. V was cut by 4 bases and J by 1 base, with 3 bases left in between. This CDR3 has 12 amino acids. Germline V lookup: CDR1 MDHEN, CDR2 SYDVKM. The CDR3 sequence: CASSSRTDTQYF. CDR3 sequence (DNA): TGTGCCAGCAGTTCTCGCACAGATACGCAGTATTTT.

This clonotype occurred a few times. The gene calls are TRBV18 and TRBJ2-7; 8 nucleotides align to TRBD2. The germline V gene has CDR1 KGHSH and CDR2 LQKENI. J lost 2 bases, V lost 3 bases, and 3 bases had no gene match. This CDR3 is built from 14 residues. CDR3 in amino acids: CASSPILAAYEQYF. CDR3 nucleotides: TGTGCCAGCTCACCTATACTAGCGGCCTACGAGCAGTACTTC.

The rearrangement links TRBV10-3 to TRBJ2-3; possibly TRBD2 for D (5 bases). Per germline, CDR1 ENHRY and CDR2 SYGVKD. CDR3 length: 15 amino acids. Trimming cost V 0 bases and J 5 bases, with 12 bases left between them. DNA for the CDR3: TGTGCCATCAGTGAGTCGCAACCCGGGGTAGATACGCAGTATTTT. It specifies CAISESQPGVDTQYF.

This clonotype was seen ten or more times. V gene TRBV19 combines with J gene TRBJ1-1, with 10 nucleotides matching TRBD1. Trimming removed 9 bases from V and 7 bases from J; junction bases left unmatched: 17. The CDR3 sequence is 16 residues long. Germline V gives CDR1 LNHDA, CDR2 SQIVND (reference sequence). The CDR3 spells CASRDRGFLRPVEAFF. CDR3 nucleotide sequence: TGTGCCAGCCGGGACAGGGGCTTTTTACGGCCAGTTGAAGCTTTCTTT.

V usage is TRBV2 and J usage is TRBJ1-6; the D gene is possibly TRBD1 (5 bases). CDR3 length: 14 residues. The V gene lost 5 bases and the J gene lost 13 bases, with 18 bases spanning the gap. In germline, CDR1 is SNHLY, CDR2 FYNNEI. CDR3 amino acids: CASSHITQGMPLHF. CDR3 bases: TGTGCCAGCAGTCATATCACTCAGGGTATGCCCCTCCACTTT.

The CDR3: CSVEVPSNEQYF. For the CDR3, the DNA is TGCAGCGTTGAAGTTCCGAGCAACGAGCAGTACTTC. The chain combines TRBV29-1 with TRBJ2-7; D unresolved. CDR1 SQVTM and CDR2 ANQGSEA come from the germline V gene. The CDR3 length is 12 residues. V lost 1 base and J 5 bases, leaving 9 bases between the germline ends.

Details on this clonotype: A read error may be the cause here, since a much bigger clone is one base away. This likely comes from a read error, as the CDR3 has no conserved phenylalanine or tryptophan at its end. The gene calls are TRBV7-8 and TRBJ2-7, with a possible D match to TRBD2 (6 bases). Germline assignment: CDR1 SGHVS and CDR2 FQNEAQ. V was trimmed by 5 bases and J by 6 bases, leaving 23 bases between them. This CDR3 comprises 16 residues. The CDR3 coding sequence is TGTGCCAGCAGCCCCGGTGTGGCGGGACCCCAGGGCGAGCAGTACCTC. Encoded protein: CASSPGVAGPQGEQYL.

V gene TRBV10-1 combines with J gene TRBJ1-2, with 7 bases matching TRBD1. The CDR3 totals 14 residues. Germline-derived CDR1 and CDR2 are WNHNN and SYGVQD (reference sequence). Trimming cost V 5 bases and J 7 bases; bases outside gene matches: 10. The chain's CDR3 is CASSSDRAGGGYTF. The CDR3 DNA reads as TGCGCCAGCAGTTCCGACAGGGCTGGCGGTGGCTACACCTTC.

The chain combines TRBV29-1 with TRBJ2-3, with 7 positions matching TRBD2. CDR1 and CDR2 from the germline V gene are SQVTM and ANQGSEA. Trimming removed 3 bases from V and 4 bases from J; junction bases left unmatched: 7. The CDR3 covers 14 residues. CDR3 amino acids: CSVDLGSGSDTQYF. DNA of the CDR3: TGCAGCGTTGACTTAGGTAGCGGGTCAGATACGCAGTATTTT.

This chain connects TRBV19 to TRBJ1-3; D unresolved. The V end was cut by 0 bases, the J end by 3 bases, with 0 bases between. There are 12 residues in the CDR3. CDR1 and CDR2 from the germline V gene are LNHDA and SQIVND (reference sequence). CDR3 region: CASSIDGNTIYF. For the CDR3, the DNA is TGTGCCAGTAGTATAGATGGAAACACCATATATTTT.

This clonotype has ten or more counts. The chain combines TRBV5-1 with TRBJ2-3; possibly TRBD1 or TRBD2 for D (5 bases each). V was clipped by 2 bases and J by 0 bases, with 7 bases between them. The CDR3 is made up of 14 amino acids. CDR1 SGHRS and CDR2 YFSETQ come from the germline V gene. The CDR3 is CASSLWGSTDTQYF. CDR3 coding DNA: TGCGCCAGCAGCTTATGGGGGAGCACAGATACGCAGTATTTT.